This is a list of T cell receptor beta chains from one sample in a study of OX40 agonist ivuxolimab in advanced cancers. Profiled with immunoSEQ multiplex PCR; TCRdb holds only in-frame clones, not every one. The sample lists about 100,000 clones, 84% occurring once. Sequenced here: CD4+ or CD8+ T cells sorted from blood, sampled in a trial of the OX40 agonist ivuxolimab. The receptor set was obtained from an adult with an advanced solid tumor such as melanoma, head and neck, liver or kidney cancer. CDR3s include the opening cysteine and the closing phenylalanine or tryptophan. The order of the fields is V gene, J gene, CDR3 protein.

>TRBV2|TRBJ2-5
CADREEETQYF
>TRBV12-5|TRBJ1-3
CASGTIEVPHF
>TRBV7-8|TRBJ2-4
CASSPREGQGAKNIQYF
>TRBV6-6|TRBJ2-7
CASSPLYEQYF
>TRBV7-2|TRBJ1-2
CASSPHVLLQGAEGYGYTF
>TRBV6-6|TRBJ1-1
CASSPDSAEAFF
>TRBV19|TRBJ2-5
CASSATSGRKTQYF
>TRBV4-2|TRBJ2-5
CASSQERGSQTQYF
>TRBV4-2|TRBJ2-2
CASNGQGAGELFF
>TRBV1|TRBJ2-1
CTSSSKPSGTKVNNEQFF
>TRBV30|TRBJ2-1
CAWSDGQVIGEQFF
>TRBV11-1|TRBJ1-1
CASSQGQVGANTEAFF
>TRBV6-5|TRBJ2-3
CASSLADPSDTQYF
>TRBV4-3|TRBJ1-1
CASSQYAATYTEAFF
>TRBV6-5|TRBJ2-1
CASSSGTGIREQFF
>TRBV9|TRBJ2-5
CASSGRLAGGPGRQETQYF
>TRBV7-2|TRBJ2-3
CASSFWRMTRPVVDTQYF
>TRBV10-3|TRBJ2-4
CAISGNRDGGIQYF
>TRBV27|TRBJ2-2
CASSPWAGGGTGELFF
>TRBV7-2|TRBJ1-3
CASSLGRAGLSGNTIYF
>TRBV7-3|TRBJ2-3
CASSLGNEGDTQYF
>TRBV2|TRBJ2-3
CASTPGGWDTQYF
>TRBV21-1|TRBJ2-7
CASSKDKAPDHEQYF
>TRBV13|TRBJ1-6
CASSLGRGRNSPLHF
>TRBV27|TRBJ2-7
CASKVSGANEQYF
>TRBV7-9|TRBJ2-7
CASSLDLHGQGVSYEQYF